Listed below are T cell receptor beta chains from one sample, sequenced in a study of cytomegalovirus exposure and HLA in healthy donors. Method: immunoSEQ multiplex PCR; TCRdb's copy keeps in-frame clones and lacks some. The sample has about 130,000 clones; approximately 91% are singletons. Sequences were obtained from PBMCs. All receptors come from a woman aged 18-29 years in good health and CMV-seronegative. The CDR3 runs from the conserved cysteine through the conserved F or W. D genes are given only for firm matches. Size values are once, few and many counts, or a class for expanded clones, and some rows have none.

V	J	size	D	DNA	CDR3
TRBV2	TRBJ2-5	NA	TRBD2	TGTGCCAGCAGCAGGACTAGCGGCTTTCAAGAGACCCAGTACTTC	CASSRTSGFQETQYF
TRBV18	TRBJ2-7	NA	NA	TGTGCCAGCTCACTATCACACAGCTACGAGCAGTACTTC	CASSLSHSYEQYF
TRBV4-1	TRBJ2-2	NA	NA	TGCGCCAGCAGCCAAGGAGGGCGGGGTAACACCGGGGAGCTGTTTTTT	CASSQGGRGNTGELFF
TRBV6-5	TRBJ2-5	NA	NA	TGTGCCAGCACCAAACTCTACCGAGGTCAAGCGACCCAGTACTTC	CASTKLYRGQATQYF
TRBV7-9	TRBJ2-1	NA	NA	TGTGCCAGCAGCCCCCTGGGACTGGCAGCTATCTTCTTC	CASSPLGLAAIFF
TRBV5-6	TRBJ2-7	NA	NA	TGTGCCAGCAGCTCAATGGGCCTGACCGACAGGTCCTACGAGCAGTACTTC	CASSSMGLTDRSYEQYF
TRBV6-4	TRBJ2-3	few	TRBD2	TGTGCCAGCAGCCCAGGACTAGCGGGGGATACGCAGTATTTT	CASSPGLAGDTQYF
TRBV27	TRBJ2-1	NA	TRBD2	TGTGCCAGCAGGATCTCAGTAGCGGGAGGGCCCTTTGAGCAGTTCTTC	CASRISVAGGPFEQFF
TRBV27	TRBJ1-2	NA	TRBD1	TGTGCCAGCAGTTTACAGGGGGCGGGCTATGGCTACACCTTC	CASSLQGAGYGYTF
TRBV7-2	TRBJ2-1	NA	TRBD2	TGTGCCAGCAGCGGGAGCGGGAGAGATAATGAGCAGTTCTTC	CASSGSGRDNEQFF
TRBV5-5	TRBJ2-7	once	NA	TGTGCCAGCAGCTTGGCCCCAGCGGCCCCCTACGAGCAGTACTTC	CASSLAPAAPYEQYF
TRBV28	TRBJ2-7	NA	NA	TGTGCCAGCAGTTTCCGCGGCACGCGATACTACGAGCAGTACTTC	CASSFRGTRYYEQYF
TRBV5-1	TRBJ2-7	NA	NA	TGCGCCAGCAGCTCCGGGTTAGCCCTCTCCTACGAGCAGTACTTC	CASSSGLALSYEQYF
TRBV7-3	TRBJ1-1	NA	NA	TGTGCCAGCAGCGCCGACAGGCTGACTGAAGCTTTCTTT	CASSADRLTEAFF
TRBV4-1	TRBJ2-1	NA	NA	TGCGCCAGCAGCCAAGTTTTGGCGAGGGCCTCCTACAATGAGCAGTTCTTC	CASSQVLARASYNEQFF
TRBV4-1	TRBJ1-5	NA	NA	TGCGCCAGCAGCCAAGATTTGGCGGGTCAGCCCCAGCATTTT	CASSQDLAGQPQHF
TRBV2	TRBJ2-7	NA	TRBD1	TGTGCCAGCAGTAAAGGACAGGGTACAGGGGAACAGTACTTC	CASSKGQGTGEQYF
TRBV18	TRBJ2-1	NA	TRBD2	TGTGCCAGCTCACCAGGGGAGGGAGTCTACAATGAGCAGTTCTTC	CASSPGEGVYNEQFF
TRBV10-3	TRBJ2-1	NA	TRBD2	TGTGCCATCAGTGAGTCGACTAGCGGGTCGAATGAGCAGTTCTTC	CAISESTSGSNEQFF
TRBV6-1	TRBJ2-1	NA	TRBD2	TGTGCCAGCAGTGTCGGAGCGGGAGGCTACAATGAGCAGTTCTTC	CASSVGAGGYNEQFF
TRBV5-6	TRBJ2-1	NA	NA	TGTGCCAGCAGCTTGGATGCGGGTCGAAATGAGCAGTTCTTC	CASSLDAGRNEQFF
TRBV7-9	TRBJ1-1	NA	NA	TGTGCCAGCAGCTCGCCCATGGAGGGGGAAGCTTTCTTT	CASSSPMEGEAFF
TRBV7-3	TRBJ2-5	NA	NA	TGTGCCAGCAGCCCCCGTTACACCGAAGAGACCCAGTACTTC	CASSPRYTEETQYF
TRBV12-5	TRBJ2-7	NA	NA	TGTGCTAGTCTCTGGGGCAGATCCCCCGAGCAGTACTTC	CASLWGRSPEQYF
TRBV14	TRBJ1-2	few	NA	TGTGCCAGCAGCCAAGTCACTGAGGGCTACACCTTC	CASSQVTEGYTF
TRBV27	TRBJ2-5	NA	TRBD1	TGTGCCAGCAGGATCAGGGGGCTTGGAGAGACCCAGTACTTC	CASRIRGLGETQYF
TRBV7-2	TRBJ2-7	NA	TRBD2	TGTGCCAGCAGCGGCCGGGGACTAGCGGGCTACGAGCAGTACTTC	CASSGRGLAGYEQYF
TRBV15	TRBJ2-1	NA	TRBD2	TGTGCCACCAGCAGCCCCCTAGCGGAAGAGCAGTTCTTC	CATSSPLAEEQFF
TRBV27	TRBJ2-7	NA	NA	TGTGCCAGCAGTTCCAGACCCGGCAGGGCCGTCTACGAGCAGTACTTC	CASSSRPGRAVYEQYF
TRBV5-4	TRBJ1-4	few	NA	TGTGCCAGCAGCTCTGCAACTAATGAAAAACTGTTTTTT	CASSSATNEKLFF
TRBV14	TRBJ2-7	NA	TRBD1	TGTGCCAGCAGCCAAAGGACAGGACCCATCTACGAGCAGTACTTC	CASSQRTGPIYEQYF